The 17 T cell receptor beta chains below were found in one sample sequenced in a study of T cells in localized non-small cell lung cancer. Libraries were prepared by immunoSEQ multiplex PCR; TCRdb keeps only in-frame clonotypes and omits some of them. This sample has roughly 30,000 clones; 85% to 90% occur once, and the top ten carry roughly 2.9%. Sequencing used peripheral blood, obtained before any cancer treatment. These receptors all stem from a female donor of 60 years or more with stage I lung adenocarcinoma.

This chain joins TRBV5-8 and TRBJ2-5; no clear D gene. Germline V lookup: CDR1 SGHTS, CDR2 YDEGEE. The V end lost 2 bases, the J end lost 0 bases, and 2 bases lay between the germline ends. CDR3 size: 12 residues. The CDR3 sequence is CASSLNQETQYF. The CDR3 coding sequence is TGTGCCAGCAGCTTAAACCAAGAGACCCAGTACTTC.

CDR3 protein: CASVWGEQETQYF. DNA of the CDR3: TGTGCCAGTGTGTGGGGTGAACAAGAGACCCAGTACTTC. This chain uses TRBV18 with TRBJ2-5; no definite D call. Germline CDR1 reads KGHSH; CDR2 reads LQKENI. This CDR3 contains 13 residues. The V gene lost 9 bases and the J gene lost 2 bases, with 13 bases spanning the gap.

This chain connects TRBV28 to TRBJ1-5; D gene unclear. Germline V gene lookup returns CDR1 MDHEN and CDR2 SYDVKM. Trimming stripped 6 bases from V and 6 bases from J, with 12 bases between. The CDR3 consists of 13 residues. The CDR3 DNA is TGTGCCAGCAGGGACCCGATGGGTCAGCCCCAGCATTTT. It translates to CASRDPMGQPQHF.

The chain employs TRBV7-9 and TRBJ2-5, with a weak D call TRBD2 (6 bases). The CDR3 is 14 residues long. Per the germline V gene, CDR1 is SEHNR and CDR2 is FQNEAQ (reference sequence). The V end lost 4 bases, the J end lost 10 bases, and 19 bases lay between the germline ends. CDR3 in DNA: TGTGCCAGCAGCTCCGAAATAGCGGCCTGGGACCAGTACTTC. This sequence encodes CASSSEIAAWDQYF.

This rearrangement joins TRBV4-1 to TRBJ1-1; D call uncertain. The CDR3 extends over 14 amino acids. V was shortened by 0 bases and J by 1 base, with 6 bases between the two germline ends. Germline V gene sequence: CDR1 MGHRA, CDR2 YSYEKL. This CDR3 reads CASSQDVQNTEAFF. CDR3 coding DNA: TGCGCCAGCAGCCAAGATGTCCAGAACACTGAAGCTTTCTTT.

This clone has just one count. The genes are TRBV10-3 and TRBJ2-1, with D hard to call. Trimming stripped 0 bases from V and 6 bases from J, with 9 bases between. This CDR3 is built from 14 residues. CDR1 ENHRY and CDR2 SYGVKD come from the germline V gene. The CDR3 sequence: CAISESLELNEQFF. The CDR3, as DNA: TGTGCCATCAGTGAGTCCCTCGAGCTCAATGAGCAGTTCTTC.

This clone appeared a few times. The DNA for the CDR3 is TGTGCCAGCAGCCTCCGGACTAGGCTAGACACAGATACGCAGTATTTT. Protein: CASSLRTRLDTDTQYF. The chain links TRBV14 to TRBJ2-3, with 7 bases that match TRBD2. The CDR3 sequence is 16 residues long. The germline V gene has CDR1 SGHDN and CDR2 FVKESK. V lost 4 bases to trimming and J lost 2 bases; unmatched junction nucleotides: 9.

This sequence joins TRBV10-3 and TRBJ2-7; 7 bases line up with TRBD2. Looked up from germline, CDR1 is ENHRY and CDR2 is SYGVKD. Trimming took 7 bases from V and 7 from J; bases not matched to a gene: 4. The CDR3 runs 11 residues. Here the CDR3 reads CAITGGGEQYF. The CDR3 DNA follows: TGTGCCATCACTGGGGGAGGGGAGCAGTACTTC.

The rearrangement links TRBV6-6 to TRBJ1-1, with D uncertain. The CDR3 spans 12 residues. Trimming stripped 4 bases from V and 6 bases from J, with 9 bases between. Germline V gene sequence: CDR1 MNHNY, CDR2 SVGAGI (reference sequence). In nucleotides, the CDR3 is TGTGCCAGCAGTTCCCCGACCTCTGAAGCTTTCTTT. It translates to CASSSPTSEAFF.

The chain's CDR3 is CASSPRTGMAGELFF. The CDR3 region has the DNA TGTGCCAGCAGCCCGAGGACAGGGATGGCCGGGGAGCTGTTTTTT. This chain connects TRBV11-3 to TRBJ2-2, with 8 bases identical to TRBD1. CDR1 is SGHNT and CDR2 is YENEEA in the germline V gene. J gave up 6 bases and V 5 bases, and 8 bases lay outside the gene matches. The CDR3 loop spans 15 amino acids.

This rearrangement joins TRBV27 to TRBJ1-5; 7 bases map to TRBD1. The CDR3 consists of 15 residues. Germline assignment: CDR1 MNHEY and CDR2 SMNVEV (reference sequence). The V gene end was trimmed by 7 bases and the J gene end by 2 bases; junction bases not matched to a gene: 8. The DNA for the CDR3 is TGTGCCAGCACTCCCAGGGGGAAGGGCAATCAGCCCCAGCATTTT. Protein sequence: CASTPRGKGNQPQHF.

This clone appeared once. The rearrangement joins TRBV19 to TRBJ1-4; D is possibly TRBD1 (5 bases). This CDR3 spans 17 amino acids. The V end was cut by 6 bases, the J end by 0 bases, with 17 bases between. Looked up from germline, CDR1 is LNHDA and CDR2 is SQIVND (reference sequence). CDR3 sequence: CASSLYGGATTNEKLFF. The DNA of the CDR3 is TGTGCCAGTAGCCTGTACGGAGGGGCCACAACTAATGAAAAACTGTTTTTT.

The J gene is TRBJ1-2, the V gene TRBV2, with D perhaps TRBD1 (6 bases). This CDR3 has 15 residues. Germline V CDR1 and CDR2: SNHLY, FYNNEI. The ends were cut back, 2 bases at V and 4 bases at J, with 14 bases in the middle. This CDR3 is CASSEQGTDLYGYTF. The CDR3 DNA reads TGTGCCAGCAGTGAACAGGGGACGGACCTCTATGGCTACACCTTC.

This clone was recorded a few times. This chain's CDR3 is CASSLLGRAHYGYTF. In DNA, the CDR3 is TGTGCCAGCAGCTTATTAGGCAGGGCCCACTATGGCTACACCTTC. The chain employs TRBV11-2 and TRBJ1-2, with D possibly TRBD1 on 5 matching bases. Trimming cost V 2 bases and J 3 bases, with 13 bases left between them. Germline CDR1 is SGHAT and CDR2 is FQNNGV. This CDR3 region has 15 residues.

The CDR3 DNA reads TGCAGCGTTGCACAGGGAGGGAATGAGCAGTTCTTC. Protein: CSVAQGGNEQFF. This chain links TRBV29-1 with TRBJ2-1, with TRBD2 as a possible D gene (7 bases). The CDR3 loop spans 12 amino acids. Trimming left V 4 bases short and J 7 bases short, with 11 bases between. Germline values: CDR1 SQVTM, CDR2 ANQGSEA.

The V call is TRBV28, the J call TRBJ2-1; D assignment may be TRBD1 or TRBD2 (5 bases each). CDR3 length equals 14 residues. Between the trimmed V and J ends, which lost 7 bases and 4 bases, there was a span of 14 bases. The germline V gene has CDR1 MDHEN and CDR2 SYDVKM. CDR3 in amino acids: CASTNPGAYNEQFF. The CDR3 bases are TGTGCCAGCACCAATCCCGGGGCGTACAATGAGCAGTTCTTC.

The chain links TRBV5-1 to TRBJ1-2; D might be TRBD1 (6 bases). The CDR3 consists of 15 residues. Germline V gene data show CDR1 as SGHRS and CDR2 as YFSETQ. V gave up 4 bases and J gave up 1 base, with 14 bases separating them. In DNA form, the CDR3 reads TGCGCCAGCAGCCCACAGGGCCCGATTAACTATGGCTACACCTTC. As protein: CASSPQGPINYGYTF.